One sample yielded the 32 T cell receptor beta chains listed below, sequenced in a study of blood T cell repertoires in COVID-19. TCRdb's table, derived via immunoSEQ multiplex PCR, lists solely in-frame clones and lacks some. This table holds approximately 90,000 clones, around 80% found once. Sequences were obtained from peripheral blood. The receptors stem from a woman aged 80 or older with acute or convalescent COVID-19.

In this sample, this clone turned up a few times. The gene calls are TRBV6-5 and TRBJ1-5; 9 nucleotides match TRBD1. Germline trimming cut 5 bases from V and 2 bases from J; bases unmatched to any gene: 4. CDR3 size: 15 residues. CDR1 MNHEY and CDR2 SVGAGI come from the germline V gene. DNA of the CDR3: TGTGCCAGCAGTCGACAGGGGGGAGGCAATCAGCCCCAGCATTTT. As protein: CASSRQGGGNQPQHF.

CDR3 sequence (DNA): TGTGCCAGCAGCTTACGGAGCGGGAGCACAGATACGCAGTATTTT. Its translation: CASSLRSGSTDTQYF. This chain links TRBV5-6 with TRBJ2-3, with TRBD2 as a possible D gene (6 bases). Between the trimmed V and J ends, which lost 2 bases and 0 bases, there was a span of 10 bases. The CDR3 is 15 amino acids. Germline V gene data show CDR1 as SGHDT and CDR2 as YYEEEE. The variable domain in full, completed from reference TRBV5-6 and TRBJ2-3, reads DAGVTQSPTHLIKTRGQQVTLRCSPKSGHDTVSWYQQALGQGPQFIFQYYEEEERQRGNFPDRFSGHQFPNYSSELNVNALLLGDSALYLCASSLRSGSTDTQYFGPGTRLTVL.

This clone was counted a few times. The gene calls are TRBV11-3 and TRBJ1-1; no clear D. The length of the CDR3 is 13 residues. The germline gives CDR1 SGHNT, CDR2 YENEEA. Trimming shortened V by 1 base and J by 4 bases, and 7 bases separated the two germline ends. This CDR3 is CASSLAPGTEAFF. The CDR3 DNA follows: TGTGCCAGCAGCTTAGCGCCAGGCACTGAAGCTTTCTTT.

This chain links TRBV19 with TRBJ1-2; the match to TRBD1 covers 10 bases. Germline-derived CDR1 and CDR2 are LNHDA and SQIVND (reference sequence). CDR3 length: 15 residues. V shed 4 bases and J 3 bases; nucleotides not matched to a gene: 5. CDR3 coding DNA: TGTGCCAGTAGTAGAACCGGGACAGGGGACTATGGCTACACCTTC. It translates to CASSRTGTGDYGYTF.

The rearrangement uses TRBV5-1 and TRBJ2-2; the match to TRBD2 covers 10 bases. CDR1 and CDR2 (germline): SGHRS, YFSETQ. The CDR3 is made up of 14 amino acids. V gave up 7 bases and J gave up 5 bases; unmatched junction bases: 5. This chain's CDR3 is CASLAGLATGELFF. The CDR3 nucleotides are TGCGCCAGCTTAGCGGGACTAGCGACCGGGGAGCTGTTTTTT.

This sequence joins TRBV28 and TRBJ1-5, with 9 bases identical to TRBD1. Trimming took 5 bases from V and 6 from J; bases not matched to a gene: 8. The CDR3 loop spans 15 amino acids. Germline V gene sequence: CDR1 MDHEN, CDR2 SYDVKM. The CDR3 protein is CASSAPTGGIQPQHF. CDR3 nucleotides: TGTGCCAGCAGTGCCCCCACAGGGGGCATTCAGCCCCAGCATTTT.

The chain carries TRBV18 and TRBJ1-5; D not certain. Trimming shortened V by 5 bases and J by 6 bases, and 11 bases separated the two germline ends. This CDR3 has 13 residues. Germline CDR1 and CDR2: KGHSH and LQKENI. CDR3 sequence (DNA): TGTGCCAGCTCAGGAGGGTATGGTCAGCCCCAGCATTTT. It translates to CASSGGYGQPQHF.

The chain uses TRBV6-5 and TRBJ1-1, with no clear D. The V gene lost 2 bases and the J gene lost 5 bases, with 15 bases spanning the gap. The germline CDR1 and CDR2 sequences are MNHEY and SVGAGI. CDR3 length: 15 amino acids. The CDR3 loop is CASSYGRSGKTEAFF. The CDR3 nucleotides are TGTGCCAGCAGTTACGGAAGGTCGGGGAAGACTGAAGCTTTCTTT.

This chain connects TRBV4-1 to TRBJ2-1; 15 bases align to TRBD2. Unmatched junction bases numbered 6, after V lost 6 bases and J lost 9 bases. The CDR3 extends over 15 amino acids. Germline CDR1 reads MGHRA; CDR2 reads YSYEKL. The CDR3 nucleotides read TGCGCCAGCAGATGGACTAGCGGGAGGGTTGGTGAGCAGTTCTTC. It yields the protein CASRWTSGRVGEQFF.

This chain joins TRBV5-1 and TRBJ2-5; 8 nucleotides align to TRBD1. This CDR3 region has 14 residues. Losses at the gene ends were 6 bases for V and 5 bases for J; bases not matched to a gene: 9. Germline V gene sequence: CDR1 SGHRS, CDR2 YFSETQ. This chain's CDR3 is CASNSQGALETQYF. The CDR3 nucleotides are TGCGCCAGCAACTCCCAGGGGGCGCTGGAGACCCAGTACTTC. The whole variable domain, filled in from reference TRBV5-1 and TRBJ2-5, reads KAGVTQTPRYLIKTRGQQVTLSCSPISGHRSVSWYQQTPGQGLQFLFEYFSETQRNKGNFPGRFSGRQFSNSRSEMNVSTLELGDSALYLCASNSQGALETQYFGPGTRLLVL.

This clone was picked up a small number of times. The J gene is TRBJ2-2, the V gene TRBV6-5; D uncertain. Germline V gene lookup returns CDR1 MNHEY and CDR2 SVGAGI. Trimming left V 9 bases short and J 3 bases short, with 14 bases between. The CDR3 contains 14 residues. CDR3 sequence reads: CASVFARDTGELFF. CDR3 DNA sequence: TGTGCCAGTGTCTTTGCACGGGACACCGGGGAGCTGTTTTTT.

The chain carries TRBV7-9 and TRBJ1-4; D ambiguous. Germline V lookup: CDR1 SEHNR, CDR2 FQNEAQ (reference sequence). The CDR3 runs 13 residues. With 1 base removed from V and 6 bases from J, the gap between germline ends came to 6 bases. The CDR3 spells CASSLGIDEKLFF. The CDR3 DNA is TGTGCCAGCAGCTTAGGAATAGATGAAAAACTGTTTTTT.

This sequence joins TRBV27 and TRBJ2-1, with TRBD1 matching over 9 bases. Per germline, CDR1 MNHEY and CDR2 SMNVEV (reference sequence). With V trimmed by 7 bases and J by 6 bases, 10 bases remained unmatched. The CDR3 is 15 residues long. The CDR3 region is CASTRSDRGGNEQFF. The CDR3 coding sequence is TGTGCCAGCACTCGATCGGACAGGGGTGGCAATGAGCAGTTCTTC.

The CDR3 protein is CASSKGGQNVEQFF. CDR3 DNA: TGTGCCAGCAGCAAAGGGGGACAGAACGTTGAGCAGTTCTTC. The chain uses TRBV21-1 and TRBJ2-1; TRBD1 is the table's D call, not checked against the DNA. TRBV21-1 is reported as a pseudogene. The length of the CDR3 is 14 residues.

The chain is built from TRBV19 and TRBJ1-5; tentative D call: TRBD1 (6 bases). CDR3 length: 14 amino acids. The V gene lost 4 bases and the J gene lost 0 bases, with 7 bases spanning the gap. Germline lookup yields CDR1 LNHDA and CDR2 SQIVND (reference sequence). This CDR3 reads CASSRQASNQPQHF. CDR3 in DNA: TGTGCCAGTAGTAGACAGGCTAGCAATCAGCCCCAGCATTTT.

In DNA, the CDR3 is TGTGCCAGTTGGGACAGGGGTACCAATCAGCCCCAGCATTTT. Translating gives CASWDRGTNQPQHF. This chain uses TRBV6-5 with TRBJ1-5; 10 nucleotides match TRBD1. The CDR3 loop spans 14 amino acids. The trim removed 9 bases at V and 3 bases at J, leaving 5 bases unmatched. Germline assignment: CDR1 MNHEY and CDR2 SVGAGI.

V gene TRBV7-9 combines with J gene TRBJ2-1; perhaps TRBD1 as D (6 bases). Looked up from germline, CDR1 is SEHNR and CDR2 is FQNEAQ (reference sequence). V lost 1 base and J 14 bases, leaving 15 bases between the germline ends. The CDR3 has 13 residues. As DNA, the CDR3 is TGTGCCAGCAGCTTAGGGTTGGGGACAAGCGAGTTCTTC. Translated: CASSLGLGTSEFF.

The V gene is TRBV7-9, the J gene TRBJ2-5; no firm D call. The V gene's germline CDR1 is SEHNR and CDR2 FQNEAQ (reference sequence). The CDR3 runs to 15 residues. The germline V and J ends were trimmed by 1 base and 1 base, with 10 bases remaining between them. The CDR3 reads CASSLVPEAQETQYF. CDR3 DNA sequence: TGTGCCAGCAGCTTAGTTCCCGAGGCCCAAGAGACCCAGTACTTC. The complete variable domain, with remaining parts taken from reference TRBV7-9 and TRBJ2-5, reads DTGVSQNPRHKITKRGQNVTFRCDPISEHNRLYWYRQTLGQGPEFLTYFQNEAQLEKSRLLSDRFSAERPKGSFSTLEIQRTEQGDSAMYLCASSLVPEAQETQYFGPGTRLLVL.

The chain's CDR3 is CASSDVGGRNNEQFF. In nucleotides, the CDR3 is TGTGCCAGCAGTGATGTGGGGGGGCGGAACAATGAGCAGTTCTTC. This sequence joins TRBV2 and TRBJ2-1; tentatively, D is TRBD2 (7 bases). Germline CDR1 reads SNHLY; CDR2 reads FYNNEI. V was pared by 3 bases and J by 5 bases, with 14 bases between. CDR3 length: 15 residues. The full variable domain, with the rest looked up from reference TRBV2 and TRBJ2-1, is EPEVTQTPSHQVTQMGQEVILRCVPISNHLYFYWYRQILGQKVEFLVSFYNNEISEKSEIFDDQFSVERPDGSNFTLKIRSTKLEDSAMYFCASSDVGGRNNEQFFGPGTRLTVL.

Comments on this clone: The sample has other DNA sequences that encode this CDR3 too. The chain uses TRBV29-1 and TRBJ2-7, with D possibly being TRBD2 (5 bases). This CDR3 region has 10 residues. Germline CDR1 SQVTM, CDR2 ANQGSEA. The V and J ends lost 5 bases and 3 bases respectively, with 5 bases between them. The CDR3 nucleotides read TGCAGCGTTCGGGACTACGAGCAGTACTTC. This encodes CSVRDYEQYF.

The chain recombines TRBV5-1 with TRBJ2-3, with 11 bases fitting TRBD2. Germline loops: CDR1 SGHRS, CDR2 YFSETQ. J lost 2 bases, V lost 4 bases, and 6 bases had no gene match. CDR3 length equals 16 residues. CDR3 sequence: CASSQLAGALTDTQYF. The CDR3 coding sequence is TGCGCCAGCAGCCAACTAGCGGGAGCCCTCACAGATACGCAGTATTTT.

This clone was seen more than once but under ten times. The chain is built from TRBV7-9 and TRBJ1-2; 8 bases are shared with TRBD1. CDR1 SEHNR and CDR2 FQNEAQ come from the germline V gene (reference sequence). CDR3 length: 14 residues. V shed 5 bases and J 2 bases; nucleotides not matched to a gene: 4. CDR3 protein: CASSGQGLNYGYTF. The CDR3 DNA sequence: TGTGCCAGCAGCGGACAGGGCCTCAACTATGGCTACACCTTC.

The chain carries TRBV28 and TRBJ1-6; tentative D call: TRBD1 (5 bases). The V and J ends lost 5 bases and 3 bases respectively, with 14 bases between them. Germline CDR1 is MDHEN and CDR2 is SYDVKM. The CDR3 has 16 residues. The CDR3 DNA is TGTGCCAGCAGTCCCCTTGGGGCAGGCTATAATTCACCCCTCCACTTT. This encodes CASSPLGAGYNSPLHF.

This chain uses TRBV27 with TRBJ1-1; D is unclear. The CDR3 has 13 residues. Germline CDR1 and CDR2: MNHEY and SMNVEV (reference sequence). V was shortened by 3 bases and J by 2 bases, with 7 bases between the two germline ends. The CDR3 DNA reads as TGTGCCAGCAGTTTGTACACCAACACTGAAGCTTTCTTT. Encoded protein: CASSLYTNTEAFF.

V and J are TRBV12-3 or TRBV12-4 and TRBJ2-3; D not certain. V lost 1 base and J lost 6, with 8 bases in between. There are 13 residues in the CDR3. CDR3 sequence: CASSLGSRDTQYF. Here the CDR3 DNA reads TGTGCCAGCAGTTTAGGGTCGAGGGATACGCAGTATTTT.

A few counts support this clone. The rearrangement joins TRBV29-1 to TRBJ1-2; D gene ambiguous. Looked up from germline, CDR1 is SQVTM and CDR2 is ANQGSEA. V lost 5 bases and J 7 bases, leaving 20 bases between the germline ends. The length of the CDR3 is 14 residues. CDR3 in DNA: TGCAGCGTTCTCCCCTCGACTAGGTCGGCTGGCTACACCTTC. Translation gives CSVLPSTRSAGYTF.

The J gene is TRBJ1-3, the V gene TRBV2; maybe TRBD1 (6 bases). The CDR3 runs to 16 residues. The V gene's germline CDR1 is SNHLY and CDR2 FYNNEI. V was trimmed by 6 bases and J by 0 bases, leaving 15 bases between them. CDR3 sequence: CASRETGLNSGNTIYF. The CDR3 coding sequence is TGTGCCAGCAGGGAGACAGGATTAAACTCTGGAAACACCATATATTTT. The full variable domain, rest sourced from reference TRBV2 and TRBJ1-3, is EPEVTQTPSHQVTQMGQEVILRCVPISNHLYFYWYRQILGQKVEFLVSFYNNEISEKSEIFDDQFSVERPDGSNFTLKIRSTKLEDSAMYFCASRETGLNSGNTIYFGEGSWLTVV.

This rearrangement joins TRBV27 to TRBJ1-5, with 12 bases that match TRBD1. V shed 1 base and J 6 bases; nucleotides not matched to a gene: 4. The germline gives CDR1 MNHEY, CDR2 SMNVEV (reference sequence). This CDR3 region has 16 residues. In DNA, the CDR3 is TGTGCCAGCAGTTTATTGGGACAGGGGGCGGGTCAGCCCCAGCATTTT. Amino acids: CASSLLGQGAGQPQHF.

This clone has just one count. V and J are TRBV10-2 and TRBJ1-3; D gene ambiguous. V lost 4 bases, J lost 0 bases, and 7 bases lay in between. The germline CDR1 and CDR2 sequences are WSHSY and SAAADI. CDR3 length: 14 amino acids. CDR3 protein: CASSAVFSGNTIYF. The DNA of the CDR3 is TGCGCCAGCAGTGCTGTTTTCTCTGGAAACACCATATATTTT.

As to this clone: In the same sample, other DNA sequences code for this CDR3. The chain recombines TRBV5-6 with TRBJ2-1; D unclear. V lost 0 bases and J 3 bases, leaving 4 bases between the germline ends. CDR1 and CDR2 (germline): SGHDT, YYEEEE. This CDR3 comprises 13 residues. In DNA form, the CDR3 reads TGTGCCAGCAGCTTGGAGCTCTACAATGAGCAGTTCTTC. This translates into CASSLELYNEQFF. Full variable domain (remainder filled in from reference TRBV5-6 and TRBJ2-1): DAGVTQSPTHLIKTRGQQVTLRCSPKSGHDTVSWYQQALGQGPQFIFQYYEEEERQRGNFPDRFSGHQFPNYSSELNVNALLLGDSALYLCASSLELYNEQFFGPGTRLTVL.

As DNA, the CDR3 is TGTGCCAGCAGCTTACGTGGGGGGGCTAGCACTGAAGCTTTCTTT. Its protein product is CASSLRGGASTEAFF. The chain carries TRBV7-3 and TRBJ1-1, with D possibly matching TRBD1 (6 bases). Trimming took off 2 bases at V and 4 bases at J, with 14 bases between the two ends. The germline V gene encodes CDR1 SGHTA and CDR2 FQGTGA. The length of the CDR3 is 15 residues.

The CDR3 reads CASSLNNERGEAFF. CDR3 bases: TGTGCCAGCAGCTTAAATAATGAACGGGGGGAAGCTTTCTTT. The chain links TRBV7-9 to TRBJ1-1, with D tentatively TRBD1 (5 bases). Germline assignment: CDR1 SEHNR and CDR2 FQNEAQ (reference sequence). Trimming cost V 2 bases and J 8 bases, with 15 bases left between them. This CDR3 is built from 14 residues. The full variable domain, in which reference TRBV7-9 and TRBJ1-1 provide the parts outside the CDR3, is DTGVSQNPRHKITKRGQNVTFRCDPISEHNRLYWYRQTLGQGPEFLTYFQNEAQLEKSRLLSDRFSAERPKGSFSTLEIQRTEQGDSAMYLCASSLNNERGEAFFGQGTRLTVV.